Listed below are T cell receptor beta chains from one sample, sequenced in a study of OX40 agonist ivuxolimab in advanced cancers. The table came from immunoSEQ multiplex PCR; TCRdb's copy has only in-frame clones and leaves some out. Among under 95,000 clones listed, around 85% were seen once. Sample: CD4+ or CD8+ T cells sorted from blood, taken in a trial of the OX40 agonist ivuxolimab. These receptors were obtained from an adult with an advanced solid tumor such as melanoma, head and neck, liver or kidney cancer. CDR3s include the opening cysteine and the closing phenylalanine or tryptophan. Rows may omit the clone size; those that give it use once, few, many or a size class.

abundance	v_gene	j_gene	CDR3aa
once	TRBV6-1	TRBJ1-2	CASRTTGAYGYTF
-	TRBV5-5	TRBJ1-4	CASSLGEEKLFF
-	TRBV14	TRBJ2-3	CASSPPGRGNTQYF
-	TRBV29-1	TRBJ1-1	CSVGRSGQKTEAFF
once	TRBV7-3	TRBJ2-1	CASSSQGQQGDNEQFF
-	TRBV6-1	TRBJ2-1	CASSEVNEQFF
-	TRBV7-9	TRBJ1-5	CASSVTGGSNQPQHF
-	TRBV6-5	TRBJ2-7	CASRRDGTYEQYF
once	TRBV19	TRBJ1-2	CASSPLDRPADGYTF
-	TRBV7-2	TRBJ1-2	CASSLAEGHYGYTF
-	TRBV5-8	TRBJ1-2	CASSPGPGYGYTF
-	TRBV18	TRBJ1-5	CASSRQDRGGQPQHF
-	TRBV7-9	TRBJ1-5	CASSNLNSNQPQHF
-	TRBV19	TRBJ1-5	CASSPRQVVGSQHF
-	TRBV18	TRBJ1-3	CASSPGTISSGNTIYF
-	TRBV12-5	TRBJ2-5	CASGFSHQETQYF
-	TRBV29-1	TRBJ2-5	CSVGPRAGGPGTQYF
few	TRBV30	TRBJ1-1	CAWSSGAQRAFF
-	TRBV11-2	TRBJ2-5	CASSLDLNRGSETQYF
once	TRBV4-2	TRBJ1-2	CASSQNIGQANYGYTF
-	TRBV28	TRBJ1-4	CASSLTRRINEKLFF
once	TRBV18	TRBJ1-2	CASSPLPVYGYTF
-	TRBV30	TRBJ2-5	CAWREGGDYETQYF
-	TRBV30	TRBJ1-3	CAWSVGNTIYF
-	TRBV5-8	TRBJ1-4	CASSFEQRGEKLFF
few	TRBV19	TRBJ1-5	CASTSGYNQPQHF
-	TRBV9	TRBJ2-3	CASSVSPADTQYF
-	TRBV14	TRBJ2-1	CASSQAPRFQGGSISSSYNEQFF
-	TRBV6-6	TRBJ1-5	CASSPGHDQPQHF
-	TRBV6-5	TRBJ1-1	CASSYSARDATEAFF
-	TRBV30	TRBJ2-7	CAWKRGGAGTFYEQYF
-	TRBV30	TRBJ2-3	CAWGELAGTLAGTDTQYF
-	TRBV28	TRBJ1-5	CASRQGGHSNQPQHF
once	TRBV9	TRBJ1-4	CASSKRTSTNEKLFF
-	TRBV7-2	TRBJ2-7	CASSVIGGPAYEQYF
-	TRBV27	TRBJ2-7	CASRPPGPGGEQYF
-	TRBV6-5	TRBJ1-2	CASSYSIGTDYGYTF
-	TRBV28	TRBJ1-4	CASRTRWKKLFF
-	TRBV5-1	TRBJ2-1	CASSTGQGIYNEQFF
-	TRBV28	TRBJ2-1	CASSQRTGAHNEQFF
-	TRBV28	TRBJ1-4	CASRMTGGMEKLFF